The source of this T cell receptor (beta chain) is a study of CD8 T cells in ankylosing spondylitis. Trimming took off 3 bases at V and 3 bases at J, with 9 bases between the two ends. This CDR3 has 15 residues. Germline CDR1 and CDR2: SGHTA and FQGNSA. A remark on this clonotype: The antigen is undetermined.

Via MiXCR, TCRdb re-called the 5' RACE reads, giving one row per CDR3 protein. The profile shows 350,000 or so distinct CDR3 sequences, under 15% of them singletons. Broader study findings: Characteristic of ankylosing spondylitis blood, it appeared, was a TCR beta motif comprising several highly homologous variants. Matched ankylosing spondylitis synovial fluid reportedly contained a significantly enriched population of disease-linked clones.

V usage is TRBV7-2 and J usage is TRBJ2-6; perhaps TRBD1 as D (5 bases). The TCR comes from a male donor with ankylosing spondylitis or in good health (not recorded which). Sample: blood, either unsorted or a sorted T cell fraction (not recorded which). As DNA, the CDR3 is TGTGCCAGCAGCTTCCAGGGTGGTGGGGCCAACGTCCTGACTTTC. It translates to CASSFQGGGANVLTF.